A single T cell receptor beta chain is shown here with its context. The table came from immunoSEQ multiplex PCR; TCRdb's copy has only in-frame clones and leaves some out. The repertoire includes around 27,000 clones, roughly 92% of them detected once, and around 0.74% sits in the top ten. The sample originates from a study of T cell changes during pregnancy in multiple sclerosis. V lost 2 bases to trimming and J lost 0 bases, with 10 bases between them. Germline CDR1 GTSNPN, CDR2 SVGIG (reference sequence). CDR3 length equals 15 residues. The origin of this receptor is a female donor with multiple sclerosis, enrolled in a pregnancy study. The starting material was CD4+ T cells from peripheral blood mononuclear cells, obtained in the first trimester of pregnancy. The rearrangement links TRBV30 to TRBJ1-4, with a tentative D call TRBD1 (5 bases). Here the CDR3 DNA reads TGTGCCTGGAGTTACCCGGGGGCAACTAATGAAAAACTGTTTTTT. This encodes CAWSYPGATNEKLFF.